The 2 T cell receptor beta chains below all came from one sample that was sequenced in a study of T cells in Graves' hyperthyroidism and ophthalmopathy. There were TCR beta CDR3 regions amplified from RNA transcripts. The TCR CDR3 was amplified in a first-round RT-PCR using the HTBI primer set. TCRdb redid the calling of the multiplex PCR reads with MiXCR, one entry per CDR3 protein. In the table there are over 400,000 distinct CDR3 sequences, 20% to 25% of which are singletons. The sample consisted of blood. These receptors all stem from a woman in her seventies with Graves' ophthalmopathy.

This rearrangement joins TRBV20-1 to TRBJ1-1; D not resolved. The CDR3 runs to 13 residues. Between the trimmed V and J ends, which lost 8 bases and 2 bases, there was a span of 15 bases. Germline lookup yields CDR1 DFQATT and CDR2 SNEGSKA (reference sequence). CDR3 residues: CSPLGVGNTEAFF. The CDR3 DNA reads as TGCAGTCCGCTCGGGGTTGGAAACACTGAAGCTTTCTTT.

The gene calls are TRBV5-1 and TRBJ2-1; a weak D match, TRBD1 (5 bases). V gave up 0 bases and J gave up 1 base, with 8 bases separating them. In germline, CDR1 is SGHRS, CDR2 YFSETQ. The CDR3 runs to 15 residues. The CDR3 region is CASSLDQGSYNEQFF. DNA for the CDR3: TGCGCCAGCAGCTTGGACCAGGGATCCTACAATGAGCAGTTCTTC.